What follows are 13 T cell receptor beta chains derived from one specimen sequenced in a study of blood T cell repertoires in COVID-19. The data were produced by immunoSEQ multiplex PCR, yet TCRdb's version contains in-frame clones alone and is incomplete. The data contain some 220,000 clones, approximately 85% of them seen just once; the ten biggest clones take up 4.5% to 5.5%. Input material: peripheral blood. Receptors were obtained from a woman aged 70-85 years with COVID-19, enrolled during active disease.

The V gene is TRBV28, the J gene TRBJ1-5; D is unresolved. This CDR3 spans 15 amino acids. V lost 7 bases, J lost 3 bases, and 16 bases lay in between. From germline, CDR1 is MDHEN and CDR2 SYDVKM. The CDR3 DNA reads TGTGCCAGCACCCTAGGAGGGAAGAACAATCAGCCCCAGCATTTT. As protein: CASTLGGKNNQPQHF. The full variable domain, rest sourced from reference TRBV28 and TRBJ1-5, is DVKVTQSSRYLVKRTGEKVFLECVQDMDHENMFWYRQDPGLGLRLIYFSYDVKMKEKGDIPEGYSVSREKKERFSLILESASTNQTSMYLCASTLGGKNNQPQHFGDGTRLSIL.

This chain connects TRBV29-1 to TRBJ1-1, with D possibly being TRBD1 (6 bases). V lost 7 bases and J 5 bases, leaving 17 bases between the germline ends. This CDR3 contains 13 residues. CDR1 and CDR2 (germline): SQVTM, ANQGSEA. In nucleotides, the CDR3 is TGCAGCGCCTTCGGACAGTCTGGGACTGAAGCTTTCTTT. It specifies CSAFGQSGTEAFF.

This chain joins TRBV4-1 and TRBJ2-7; 7 nucleotides align to TRBD1. The germline CDR1 and CDR2 sequences are MGHRA and YSYEKL. V trimming: 4 bases; J trimming: 2 bases; junction bases outside the gene matches: 8. The CDR3 spans 15 residues. The chain's CDR3 is CASSPDRSRTYEQYF. The CDR3 DNA sequence: TGCGCCAGCAGCCCGGACAGGTCACGGACCTACGAGCAGTACTTC.

The rearrangement joins TRBV5-6 to TRBJ2-1; 12 nucleotides align to TRBD2. The CDR3 has 18 residues. Germline assignment: CDR1 SGHDT and CDR2 YYEEEE. Losses at the gene ends were 1 base for V and 1 base for J; bases not matched to a gene: 6. The CDR3 is CASSLLAGGPVSYNEQFF. The DNA of the CDR3 is TGTGCCAGCAGCTTGCTAGCGGGAGGGCCTGTTTCCTACAATGAGCAGTTCTTC. Variable domain in full (rest from reference TRBV5-6 and TRBJ2-1): DAGVTQSPTHLIKTRGQQVTLRCSPKSGHDTVSWYQQALGQGPQFIFQYYEEEERQRGNFPDRFSGHQFPNYSSELNVNALLLGDSALYLCASSLLAGGPVSYNEQFFGPGTRLTVL.

The chain combines TRBV15 with TRBJ2-3; possibly TRBD1 for D (5 bases). V lost 1 base and J 0 bases, leaving 11 bases between the germline ends. Germline-derived CDR1 and CDR2 are LNHNV and YYDKDF (reference sequence). This CDR3 contains 16 residues. CDR3 sequence reads: CATSRVRQKSTDTQYF. The CDR3 coding sequence is TGTGCCACCAGCAGAGTGCGACAGAAAAGCACAGATACGCAGTATTTT.

The chain recombines TRBV11-3 with TRBJ2-2; tentative D call: TRBD2 (5 bases). This CDR3 region has 14 residues. The ends were cut back, 0 bases at V and 5 bases at J, with 7 bases in the middle. The V gene's germline CDR1 is SGHNT and CDR2 YENEEA. The CDR3 loop reads CASSLDRRTGELFF. In nucleotides, the CDR3 is TGTGCCAGCAGCTTAGATCGGAGGACCGGGGAGCTGTTTTTT.

This rearrangement joins TRBV11-2 to TRBJ2-5; D is undetermined. V shed 3 bases and J shed 5 bases, with 28 bases lying between them. The CDR3 contains 19 residues. Germline loops: CDR1 SGHAT, CDR2 FQNNGV. Here the CDR3 reads CASSFRTPRNFVGWETQYF. The CDR3, as DNA: TGTGCCAGCAGCTTCCGCACTCCGAGGAATTTTGTAGGTTGGGAGACCCAGTACTTC.

Remarks on this clone: Other DNA variants within this sample encode the same CDR3. The gene calls are TRBV28 and TRBJ1-4; no reliable D call. The CDR3 is made up of 15 amino acids. The V and J ends lost 2 bases and 0 bases respectively, with 7 bases between them. Germline CDR1 reads MDHEN; CDR2 reads SYDVKM. The CDR3 spells CASSLGGATNEKLFF. CDR3 in DNA: TGTGCCAGCAGTTTAGGAGGTGCAACTAATGAAAAACTGTTTTTT.

The chain links TRBV6-6 to TRBJ2-1; possible D gene TRBD2, 6 bases. There are 15 residues in the CDR3. Germline CDR1 reads MNHNY; CDR2 reads SVGAGI (reference sequence). V lost 4 bases to trimming and J lost 2 bases, with 12 bases between them. The CDR3 nucleotides are TGTGCCAGCAGTTTAGCGGCCCCTGCCTACAATGAGCAGTTCTTC. It is translated as CASSLAAPAYNEQFF.

This clone was detected only once. V usage is TRBV27 and J usage is TRBJ1-6; D possibly corresponds to TRBD1 (6 bases). There are 13 residues in the CDR3. From germline, CDR1 is MNHEY and CDR2 SMNVEV (reference sequence). The V end was cut by 5 bases, the J end by 10 bases, with 12 bases between. The CDR3 DNA reads TGTGCCAGCAGTGTAGGGGGTAGGTCACCCCTCCACTTT. Protein product: CASSVGGRSPLHF.

This chain uses TRBV15 with TRBJ2-3; TRBD1 is a possible D gene (5 bases). Germline lookup yields CDR1 LNHNV and CDR2 YYDKDF (reference sequence). V lost 0 bases, J lost 4 bases, and 17 bases lay in between. CDR3 size: 17 residues. The CDR3 loop is CATSRDTNQGWADTQYF. The DNA for the CDR3 is TGTGCCACCAGCAGAGATACAAATCAGGGCTGGGCAGATACGCAGTATTTT.

CDR3 sequence (DNA): TGTGCCAGCAGTGCGAGCACAGATACGCAGTATTTT. Its translation: CASSASTDTQYF. The chain is built from TRBV6-4 and TRBJ2-3; D not resolved. CDR1 and CDR2 (germline): MRHNA, SNTAGT. Trimming stripped 4 bases from V and 0 bases from J, with 2 bases between. The CDR3 runs to 12 residues.

CDR3 nucleotides: TGTGCCAGCAGCTCTTCCCCCTACGAGCAGTACTTC. Its protein is CASSSSPYEQYF. V gene TRBV7-2 combines with J gene TRBJ2-7; the D is unclear. V was cut by 4 bases and J by 2 bases, with 6 bases left in between. The CDR3 extends over 12 amino acids. The V gene's germline CDR1 is SGHTA and CDR2 FQGNSA.